These 26 T cell receptor beta chains were all obtained from the same sample, sequenced in a study of T cell responses to AZD1222 COVID-19 vaccine. Produced via immunoSEQ multiplex PCR; TCRdb's table is partial and in-frame only. The table records 150,000 to 180,000 clones, around 89% of them present only once. The sample here was peripheral blood, taken on day 0 of AZD1222 vaccination. The receptors derive from an adult in good health.

This clone was observed many times. This chain links TRBV4-3 with TRBJ2-6; 7 positions agree with TRBD1. The germline gives CDR1 LGHNA, CDR2 YSLEER. The CDR3 extends over 17 amino acids. The ends lost 0 bases at V and 4 bases at J; junction bases unmatched: 6. CDR3: CASSQDPTGNGANVLTF. The DNA of the CDR3 is TGCGCCAGCAGCCAAGACCCGACAGGGAACGGGGCCAACGTCCTGACTTTC.

The chain couples TRBV7-8 to TRBJ1-2; D is uncertain. The CDR3 is 12 residues long. The germline V gene encodes CDR1 SGHVS and CDR2 FQNEAQ. Trimming took 4 bases from V and 4 from J, leaving 7 bases between them. For the CDR3, the DNA is TGTGCCAGCAGCTCAAGAACCTATGGCTACACCTTC. This translates into CASSSRTYGYTF. The entire variable domain, with the rest obtained from reference TRBV7-8 and TRBJ1-2, is as follows: GAGVSQSPRYKVAKRGQDVALRCDPISGHVSLFWYQQALGQGPEFLTYFQNEAQLDKSGLPSDRFFAERPEGSVSTLKIQRTQQEDSAVYLCASSSRTYGYTFGSGTRLTVV.

The J gene is TRBJ1-2, the V gene TRBV20-1; D call uncertain. The CDR3 is 10 residues long. The germline CDR1 and CDR2 sequences are DFQATT and SNEGSKA (reference sequence). Trimming shortened V by 0 bases and J by 7 bases, and 3 bases separated the two germline ends. CDR3 DNA sequence: TGCAGTGCTAGAGATCGTGGCTACACCTTC. Translation gives CSARDRGYTF.

V gene TRBV7-6 combines with J gene TRBJ1-4, with no clear D. Germline V gene sequence: CDR1 SGHVS, CDR2 FNYEAQ. Trimming shortened V by 1 base and J by 4 bases, and 16 bases separated the two germline ends. The CDR3 sequence is 17 residues long. CDR3 sequence (DNA): TGTGCCAGCAGCTTAGGTCTGGCGGGAACAATTAATGAAAAACTGTTTTTT. Protein: CASSLGLAGTINEKLFF.

V is TRBV9 and J is TRBJ2-7; D is undetermined. The CDR3 has 15 residues. Germline V CDR1 and CDR2: SGDLS, YYNGEE. V shed 4 bases and J shed 2 bases, with 16 bases lying between them. CDR3 DNA sequence: TGTGCCAGCAGCCCAAGGCCGGACCGAACCTACGAGCAGTACTTC. It encodes CASSPRPDRTYEQYF.

This chain joins TRBV10-3 and TRBJ2-2; tentatively, D is TRBD1 (5 bases). Germline CDR1 is ENHRY and CDR2 is SYGVKD. The CDR3 extends over 13 amino acids. The V gene lost 2 bases and the J gene lost 5 bases, with 6 bases spanning the gap. CDR3 in amino acids: CAISEDRTGELFF. The CDR3 DNA reads as TGTGCCATCAGTGAGGACAGAACCGGGGAGCTGTTTTTT.

The gene calls are TRBV3-1 (or the pseudogene TRBV3-2) and TRBJ1-2; a possible D gene is TRBD1 (6 bases). The CDR3 covers 14 residues. Trimming removed 1 base from V and 4 bases from J, with 10 bases in between. Germline CDR1 reads LGHDT; CDR2 reads YNNKEL (reference sequence). DNA for the CDR3: TGTGCCAGCAGCCAAGGGGGGCCGGGCTATGGCTACACCTTC. This sequence encodes CASSQGGPGYGYTF.

The genes are TRBV18 and TRBJ2-1; D is uncertain. Germline values: CDR1 KGHSH, CDR2 LQKENI. The CDR3 has 13 amino acids. Trimming took off 2 bases at V and 7 bases at J, with 9 bases between the two ends. The CDR3 nucleotides are TGTGCCAGCTCACCATCACTCGGGAATGAGCAGTTCTTC. Residues: CASSPSLGNEQFF.

The V gene is TRBV15, the J gene TRBJ2-7, with D unresolved. Germline CDR1 and CDR2: LNHNV and YYDKDF (reference sequence). The CDR3 contains 13 residues. The V gene lost 1 base and the J gene lost 1 base, with 5 bases spanning the gap. In DNA form, the CDR3 reads TGTGCCACCAGCAGAGTAGATTCCTACGAGCAGTACTTC. Its protein product is CATSRVDSYEQYF. Full variable domain (missing parts from reference TRBV15 and TRBJ2-7): DAMVIQNPRYQVTQFGKPVTLSCSQTLNHNVMYWYQQKSSQAPKLLFHYYDKDFNNEADTPDNFQSRRPNTSFCFLDIRSPGLGDTAMYLCATSRVDSYEQYFGPGTRLTVT.

This chain connects TRBV7-9 to TRBJ2-5, with a weak D call TRBD2 (5 bases). CDR1 SEHNR and CDR2 FQNEAQ come from the germline V gene (reference sequence). V was clipped by 3 bases and J by 4 bases, with 12 bases between them. The CDR3 has 14 residues. Written as DNA, the CDR3 is TGTGCCAGCAGCTTGCCAATACGGGGAGAGACCCAGTACTTC. Translation gives CASSLPIRGETQYF.

This clone was observed a single time. The CDR3: CASSLAGTISYEQYF. CDR3 nucleotide sequence: TGTGCCAGCAGCTTAGCGGGGACGATCTCCTACGAGCAGTACTTC. The rearrangement joins TRBV28 to TRBJ2-7; 8 positions agree with TRBD2. The CDR3 is made up of 15 amino acids. V lost 6 bases to trimming and J lost 0 bases; unmatched junction nucleotides: 7. Per the germline V gene, CDR1 is MDHEN and CDR2 is SYDVKM.

This chain uses TRBV11-2 with TRBJ1-1; 8 bases line up with TRBD1. The germline V gene encodes CDR1 SGHAT and CDR2 FQNNGV. The CDR3 consists of 16 residues. The ends lost 2 bases at V and 0 bases at J; junction bases unmatched: 5. CDR3 DNA sequence: TGTGCCAGCAGCTTAAGACCGGGACAGGTGAACACTGAAGCTTTCTTT. As protein: CASSLRPGQVNTEAFF.

The CDR3 DNA reads as TGCGCCAGCAGCCCGTGGACGTCTGAAGAGACCCAGTACTTC. It codes for CASSPWTSEETQYF. The rearrangement joins TRBV4-1 to TRBJ2-5; no firm D call. Germline CDR1 MGHRA, CDR2 YSYEKL. There are 14 residues in the CDR3. V was trimmed by 4 bases and J by 3 bases, leaving 12 bases between them.

The gene calls are TRBV10-3 and TRBJ2-3; 10 positions match TRBD1. Germline CDR1 reads ENHRY; CDR2 reads SYGVKD. V shed 5 bases and J 3 bases; nucleotides not matched to a gene: 5. This CDR3 has 15 residues. CDR3 DNA: TGTGCCATCAGTCCACCGGGACAGGGGACAGATACGCAGTATTTT. Residues: CAISPPGQGTDTQYF.

The V gene is TRBV7-9, the J gene TRBJ2-7; 11 bases line up with TRBD2. The CDR3 consists of 14 residues. From germline, CDR1 is SEHNR and CDR2 FQNEAQ (reference sequence). The V gene end was trimmed by 5 bases and the J gene end by 5 bases; junction bases not matched to a gene: 5. The CDR3 is CASSLGTSGDEQYF. CDR3 in DNA: TGTGCCAGCAGCCTTGGGACTAGCGGAGACGAGCAGTACTTC. The whole variable domain, filled in from reference TRBV7-9 and TRBJ2-7, reads DTGVSQNPRHKITKRGQNVTFRCDPISEHNRLYWYRQTLGQGPEFLTYFQNEAQLEKSRLLSDRFSAERPKGSFSTLEIQRTEQGDSAMYLCASSLGTSGDEQYFGPGTRLTVT.

The chain joins TRBV5-4 to TRBJ2-2; D possibly corresponds to TRBD2 (6 bases). The CDR3 runs to 14 residues. Germline CDR1 reads SGHNT; CDR2 reads YYREEE (reference sequence). Trimming stripped 3 bases from V and 4 bases from J, with 10 bases between. DNA of the CDR3: TGTGCCAGCAGCTGGAGGGAGGCCACCGGGGAGCTGTTTTTT. The encoded protein is CASSWREATGELFF.

This clone was detected only a few times. The rearrangement links TRBV2 to TRBJ1-2; no reliable D call. This CDR3 comprises 13 residues. V lost 0 bases, J lost 4 bases, and 6 bases lay in between. Germline V gene sequence: CDR1 SNHLY, CDR2 FYNNEI. CDR3 DNA sequence: TGTGCCAGCAGTGAAGCAGGGAGCTATGGCTACACCTTC. It specifies CASSEAGSYGYTF.

The chain couples TRBV7-2 to TRBJ1-2, with 7 bases that match TRBD1. The ends lost 4 bases at V and 1 base at J; junction bases unmatched: 3. The CDR3 contains 14 residues. Germline V gene lookup returns CDR1 SGHTA and CDR2 FQGNSA. The CDR3 sequence is CASSSRQGNYGYTF. The CDR3 DNA is TGTGCCAGCAGCTCGCGACAGGGTAACTATGGCTACACCTTC.

The chain joins TRBV2 to TRBJ2-7, with D possibly being TRBD1 or TRBD2 (5 bases each). Deletions cut 10 bases from V and 6 bases from J, with 22 bases between. Germline values: CDR1 SNHLY, CDR2 FYNNEI. The CDR3 covers 14 residues. The CDR3 loop is CANKLDRGPPEQYF. CDR3 in DNA: TGTGCCAACAAGCTGGACCGGGGCCCCCCCGAGCAGTACTTC.

The DNA for the CDR3 is TGTGCCAGCAGCATCCGGGACAGCTCCTACAATGAGCAGTTCTTC. Its protein product is CASSIRDSSYNEQFF. The V call is TRBV5-5, the J call TRBJ2-1; 7 bases map to TRBD1. CDR1 SGHKS and CDR2 YYEKEE come from the germline V gene (reference sequence). CDR3 length equals 15 residues. J lost 0 bases, V lost 4 bases, and 4 bases had no gene match.

The chain recombines TRBV28 with TRBJ1-3, with a possible D match to TRBD1 (6 bases). Trimming cost V 3 bases and J 5 bases, with 11 bases left between them. The V gene's germline CDR1 is MDHEN and CDR2 SYDVKM. CDR3 length: 14 residues. DNA of the CDR3: TGTGCCAGCAGTTTTGGGGGGCAGAGAAACACCATATATTTT. Translation gives CASSFGGQRNTIYF.

The V call is TRBV3-1 (or the pseudogene TRBV3-2), the J call TRBJ2-7, with D perhaps matching TRBD1 (5 bases). CDR3 size: 12 residues. Germline loops: CDR1 LGHDT, CDR2 YNNKEL (reference sequence). The germline V and J ends were trimmed by 4 bases and 1 base, with 5 bases remaining between them. The DNA for the CDR3 is TGTGCCAGCAGCCCAGGGTCCTACGAGCAGTACTTC. It yields the protein CASSPGSYEQYF.

This chain links TRBV13 with TRBJ2-1; tentatively, D is TRBD1 (5 bases). The CDR3 runs 13 residues. The germline V gene has CDR1 PRHDT and CDR2 FYEKMQ (reference sequence). Trimming removed 1 base from V and 7 bases from J, with 8 bases in between. The CDR3 DNA reads as TGTGCCAGCAGCTTAGACAGGCCTAATGAGCAGTTCTTC. This codes for CASSLDRPNEQFF.

Here the CDR3 DNA reads TGTGCCAGCAGCAAAGCGGGGGGGGCTAGCAATCAGCCCCAGCATTTT. Translated: CASSKAGGASNQPQHF. The rearrangement joins TRBV21-1 to TRBJ1-5. TRBV21-1 is tagged as a pseudogene. This CDR3 is 16 amino acids long.

The chain uses TRBV7-2 and TRBJ2-5; no definite D call. The germline V gene has CDR1 SGHTA and CDR2 FQGNSA. V dropped 2 bases and J dropped 1 base, with 17 bases sitting between them. CDR3 length equals 17 residues. CDR3 sequence reads: CASSLLAPGFVQETQYF. In nucleotides, the CDR3 is TGTGCCAGCAGCTTATTGGCCCCCGGGTTCGTCCAAGAGACCCAGTACTTC.

The chain has TRBV5-1 and TRBJ2-1; TRBD2 matches 7 bases. Germline V gene data show CDR1 as SGHRS and CDR2 as YFSETQ. The CDR3 has 15 amino acids. J lost 1 base, V lost 5 bases, and 6 bases had no gene match. The CDR3 region is CASSSGTTSYNEQFF. DNA of the CDR3: TGCGCCAGCAGTTCCGGGACTACTTCCTACAATGAGCAGTTCTTC.